Listed below are T cell receptor beta chains from one sample, sequenced in a study of blood T cell repertoires in COVID-19. Libraries were prepared by immunoSEQ multiplex PCR; TCRdb keeps only in-frame clonotypes and omits some of them. The sample carries 150,000 to 200,000 clones, about 86% recorded once. Sequenced: peripheral blood. These receptors were obtained from a man aged 50 or older with active or convalescent COVID-19. Both conserved end residues are part of each CDR3. The order of the fields is D gene, clone size, V gene, J gene, CDR3 protein, CDR3 DNA. The D gene is left open where the match is weak. Clone size appears in some rows only: once, few, many, or a class for an expanded clone.

D gene: .; clone size: .; V gene: TRBV27; J gene: TRBJ2-3; CDR3 protein: CASSLSTDTQYF; CDR3 DNA: TGTGCCAGCAGTCTCAGCACAGATACGCAGTATTTT
D gene: TRBD2; clone size: .; V gene: TRBV27; J gene: TRBJ2-2; CDR3 protein: CASSSLGLEVGELFF; CDR3 DNA: TGTGCCAGCAGTTCCCTGGGACTAGAAGTCGGGGAGCTGTTTTTT
D gene: TRBD1; clone size: .; V gene: TRBV5-1; J gene: TRBJ2-5; CDR3 protein: CASSWDRVPQETQYF; CDR3 DNA: TGCGCCAGCAGCTGGGACAGGGTACCCCAAGAGACCCAGTACTTC
D gene: TRBD2; clone size: .; V gene: TRBV9; J gene: TRBJ2-3; CDR3 protein: CASNPTLAGGLDTQYF; CDR3 DNA: TGTGCCAGCAACCCTACCCTAGCGGGAGGGTTAGATACGCAGTATTTT
D gene: TRBD1; clone size: .; V gene: TRBV6-5; J gene: TRBJ2-6; CDR3 protein: CASTSGGAGANVLTF; CDR3 DNA: TGTGCCAGCACCTCAGGGGGAGCTGGGGCCAACGTCCTGACTTTC
D gene: TRBD1; clone size: .; V gene: TRBV24-1; J gene: TRBJ2-1; CDR3 protein: CATSDPGQGNYNEQFF; CDR3 DNA: TGTGCCACCAGTGATCCTGGACAGGGCAACTACAATGAGCAGTTCTTC
D gene: .; clone size: .; V gene: TRBV28; J gene: TRBJ1-2; CDR3 protein: CASSLGGGGESYGYTF; CDR3 DNA: TGTGCCAGCAGTTTAGGGGGGGGAGGGGAGAGCTATGGCTACACCTTC
D gene: .; clone size: .; V gene: TRBV5-6; J gene: TRBJ2-1; CDR3 protein: CASSLMTGTPTNEQFF; CDR3 DNA: TGTGCCAGCAGCCTAATGACCGGGACACCAACAAATGAGCAGTTCTTC
D gene: .; clone size: few; V gene: TRBV3-1/TRBV3-2; J gene: TRBJ2-4; CDR3 protein: CASSRLSGGAKNIQYF; CDR3 DNA: TGTGCCAGCAGCCGCCTTTCTGGGGGGGCCAAAAACATTCAGTACTTC
D gene: .; clone size: few; V gene: TRBV19; J gene: TRBJ1-5; CDR3 protein: CASSIRKAGSRNQPQHF; CDR3 DNA: TGTGCCAGTAGTATTCGGAAAGCGGGATCTCGCAATCAGCCCCAGCATTTT
D gene: .; clone size: .; V gene: TRBV5-6; J gene: TRBJ2-7; CDR3 protein: CASRLSRGSYEQYF; CDR3 DNA: TGTGCCAGCAGGTTATCCAGGGGCTCCTACGAGCAGTACTTC
D gene: .; clone size: .; V gene: TRBV2; J gene: TRBJ1-3; CDR3 protein: CASSVGGGDTIYF; CDR3 DNA: TGTGCCAGCAGTGTGGGGGGAGGTGACACCATATATTTT
D gene: TRBD2; clone size: few; V gene: TRBV15; J gene: TRBJ2-1; CDR3 protein: CATSRDKIAGGLNEQFF; CDR3 DNA: TGTGCCACCAGCAGAGATAAAATAGCGGGGGGGCTTAATGAGCAGTTCTTC
D gene: TRBD2; clone size: .; V gene: TRBV4-2; J gene: TRBJ2-3; CDR3 protein: CASSISGGASGDTQYF; CDR3 DNA: TGTGCCAGCAGCATTAGCGGGGGGGCCTCGGGAGATACGCAGTATTTT
D gene: TRBD1; clone size: .; V gene: TRBV4-3; J gene: TRBJ2-3; CDR3 protein: CASSQQTGATDTQYF; CDR3 DNA: TGCGCCAGCAGCCAACAGACAGGGGCCACAGATACGCAGTATTTT
D gene: TRBD1; clone size: .; V gene: TRBV29-1; J gene: TRBJ1-2; CDR3 protein: CSVEDPQGAGGYTF; CDR3 DNA: TGCAGCGTTGAAGATCCACAGGGGGCGGGAGGCTACACCTTC
D gene: TRBD1; clone size: .; V gene: TRBV18; J gene: TRBJ1-2; CDR3 protein: CASSVNDRVGYTF; CDR3 DNA: TGTGCCAGCTCAGTCAACGACAGGGTTGGCTACACCTTC
D gene: .; clone size: few; V gene: TRBV7-9; J gene: TRBJ2-7; CDR3 protein: CASSNTPSYEQYF; CDR3 DNA: TGTGCCAGCAGCAACACACCTTCCTACGAGCAGTACTTC
D gene: .; clone size: .; V gene: TRBV7-9; J gene: TRBJ1-4; CDR3 protein: CASRKSQTLDEKLFF; CDR3 DNA: TGTGCCAGCAGGAAATCACAGACCCTCGATGAAAAACTGTTTTTT
D gene: .; clone size: .; V gene: TRBV6-2/TRBV6-3; J gene: TRBJ1-5; CDR3 protein: CASSYRHGAADSNQPQHF; CDR3 DNA: TGTGCCAGCAGTTATCGCCATGGGGCAGCCGATAGCAATCAGCCCCAGCATTTT
D gene: .; clone size: .; V gene: TRBV19; J gene: TRBJ2-6; CDR3 protein: CASSITGSSGANVLTF; CDR3 DNA: TGTGCCAGTAGTATTACAGGGTCCTCTGGGGCCAACGTCCTGACTTTC
D gene: TRBD1; clone size: .; V gene: TRBV6-1; J gene: TRBJ2-7; CDR3 protein: CASSELGRQGEYEQYF; CDR3 DNA: TGTGCCAGCAGTGAATTAGGCCGACAGGGGGAATACGAGCAGTACTTC
D gene: TRBD1; clone size: .; V gene: TRBV27; J gene: TRBJ1-2; CDR3 protein: CASSSGTGRETYGYTF; CDR3 DNA: TGTGCCAGCAGTTCCGGGACAGGGAGGGAGACCTATGGCTACACCTTC
D gene: .; clone size: once; V gene: TRBV10-3; J gene: TRBJ1-1; CDR3 protein: CAIKTEQGRGTEAFF; CDR3 DNA: TGTGCCATCAAAACGGAACAGGGCAGGGGCACTGAAGCTTTCTTT
D gene: .; clone size: .; V gene: TRBV6-1; J gene: TRBJ2-7; CDR3 protein: CASSEAGGSSYEQYF; CDR3 DNA: TGTGCCAGCAGTGAAGCAGGAGGGTCCTCCTACGAGCAGTACTTC
D gene: TRBD1; clone size: .; V gene: TRBV7-9; J gene: TRBJ2-2; CDR3 protein: CASSFGTGLTGELFF; CDR3 DNA: TGTGCCAGCAGCTTTGGGACAGGGTTGACCGGGGAGCTGTTTTTT
D gene: .; clone size: .; V gene: TRBV5-4; J gene: TRBJ2-5; CDR3 protein: CASSSGQHGTQYF; CDR3 DNA: TGTGCCAGCAGTTCCGGACAGCACGGGACCCAGTACTTC
D gene: TRBD2; clone size: few; V gene: TRBV3-1/TRBV3-2; J gene: TRBJ2-4; CDR3 protein: CASSQPGLGKNIQYF; CDR3 DNA: TGTGCCAGCAGCCAACCGGGACTAGGCAAAAACATTCAGTACTTC
D gene: .; clone size: few; V gene: TRBV29-1; J gene: TRBJ1-2; CDR3 protein: CSALREGLYGYTF; CDR3 DNA: TGCAGTGCCTTGAGGGAGGGACTCTATGGCTACACCTTC
D gene: TRBD1; clone size: .; V gene: TRBV5-4; J gene: TRBJ1-2; CDR3 protein: CASRQGTGGAGDYGYTF; CDR3 DNA: TGTGCCAGCCGCCAGGGGACAGGGGGCGCAGGGGACTATGGCTACACCTTC
D gene: .; clone size: few; V gene: TRBV3-1/TRBV3-2; J gene: TRBJ1-2; CDR3 protein: CASSLLYGYTF; CDR3 DNA: TGTGCCAGCAGCCTCTTATATGGCTACACCTTC
D gene: .; clone size: .; V gene: TRBV10-1; J gene: TRBJ1-5; CDR3 protein: CASRPRDTYSNQPQHF; CDR3 DNA: TGCGCCAGCAGGCCCCGGGACACCTATAGCAATCAGCCCCAGCATTTT
D gene: .; clone size: .; V gene: TRBV4-3; J gene: TRBJ1-1; CDR3 protein: CASSQDGRGYTEAFF; CDR3 DNA: TGCGCCAGCAGCCAAGATGGAAGGGGTTACACTGAAGCTTTCTTT
D gene: .; clone size: .; V gene: TRBV3-1/TRBV3-2; J gene: TRBJ1-1; CDR3 protein: CASSSYDSTEAFF; CDR3 DNA: TGTGCCAGCAGTTCGTATGACAGCACTGAAGCTTTCTTT
D gene: TRBD1; clone size: .; V gene: TRBV19; J gene: TRBJ2-1; CDR3 protein: CASSSGVGTGTYNEQFF; CDR3 DNA: TGTGCCAGTAGTTCCGGCGTCGGGACAGGGACATACAATGAGCAGTTCTTC
D gene: TRBD1; clone size: .; V gene: TRBV5-1; J gene: TRBJ2-1; CDR3 protein: CASRIAGQGANEQFF; CDR3 DNA: TGCGCCAGCAGGATTGCCGGACAGGGAGCCAATGAGCAGTTCTTC
D gene: TRBD2; clone size: .; V gene: TRBV27; J gene: TRBJ2-2; CDR3 protein: CASRGGTTIRTGELFF; CDR3 DNA: TGTGCCAGCAGGGGAGGGACTACCATCCGCACCGGGGAGCTGTTTTTT
D gene: .; clone size: .; V gene: TRBV29-1; J gene: TRBJ2-2; CDR3 protein: CSVDRVGELFF; CDR3 DNA: TGCAGCGTTGACAGGGTCGGGGAGCTGTTTTTT
D gene: TRBD1; clone size: .; V gene: TRBV11-2; J gene: TRBJ2-7; CDR3 protein: CASSLERTGYEQYF; CDR3 DNA: TGTGCCAGCAGCTTAGAACGGACAGGGTACGAGCAGTACTTC
D gene: .; clone size: .; V gene: TRBV13; J gene: TRBJ2-7; CDR3 protein: CASSSWGGPSDEQYF; CDR3 DNA: TGTGCCAGCAGCTCCTGGGGGGGGCCATCCGACGAGCAGTACTTC
D gene: TRBD2; clone size: .; V gene: TRBV7-9; J gene: TRBJ2-7; CDR3 protein: CASSNSSGRAGEQYF; CDR3 DNA: TGTGCCAGCAGCAATTCTAGCGGGAGGGCGGGAGAGCAGTACTTC
D gene: TRBD2; clone size: .; V gene: TRBV24-1; J gene: TRBJ2-3; CDR3 protein: CATSDLAGGRNTQYF; CDR3 DNA: TGTGCCACCAGTGATTTAGCGGGAGGGCGAAATACGCAGTATTTT
D gene: TRBD1; clone size: .; V gene: TRBV28; J gene: TRBJ2-3; CDR3 protein: CASSYPFAGGLTDTQYF; CDR3 DNA: TGTGCCAGCAGTTACCCCTTCGCAGGGGGATTAACAGATACGCAGTATTTT
D gene: TRBD1; clone size: .; V gene: TRBV6-5; J gene: TRBJ2-7; CDR3 protein: CASSTDRVSYEQYF; CDR3 DNA: TGTGCCAGCAGTACGGACAGGGTCTCCTACGAGCAGTACTTC
D gene: TRBD1; clone size: .; V gene: TRBV2; J gene: TRBJ1-2; CDR3 protein: CASSIDRGSYGYTF; CDR3 DNA: TGTGCCAGCAGTATAGACAGGGGGAGTTATGGCTACACCTTC
D gene: .; clone size: .; V gene: TRBV19; J gene: TRBJ2-7; CDR3 protein: CASIPAGTELLHEQYF; CDR3 DNA: TGTGCCAGTATCCCCGCCGGGACTGAGTTACTACACGAGCAGTACTTC
D gene: TRBD2; clone size: once; V gene: TRBV2; J gene: TRBJ2-1; CDR3 protein: CASSGGTSGRASYNEQFF; CDR3 DNA: TGTGCCAGCAGTGGAGGGACTAGCGGGAGGGCCTCTTACAATGAGCAGTTCTTC
D gene: .; clone size: .; V gene: TRBV19; J gene: TRBJ2-2; CDR3 protein: CASSIAGTNTGELFF; CDR3 DNA: TGTGCCAGTAGTATCGCAGGGACGAACACCGGGGAGCTGTTTTTT
D gene: TRBD1; clone size: once; V gene: TRBV11-3; J gene: TRBJ2-7; CDR3 protein: CASSLDSYRGEQYF; CDR3 DNA: TGTGCCAGCAGCTTAGATTCCTACAGGGGCGAGCAGTACTTC
D gene: TRBD1; clone size: .; V gene: TRBV6-2/TRBV6-3; J gene: TRBJ2-1; CDR3 protein: CASSYPRGQTYNEQFF; CDR3 DNA: TGTGCCAGCAGTTACCCCCGGGGACAGACTTACAATGAGCAGTTCTTC
D gene: TRBD1; clone size: few; V gene: TRBV7-3; J gene: TRBJ1-1; CDR3 protein: CASTSGGQNTEAFF; CDR3 DNA: TGTGCCAGCACCTCAGGGGGGCAGAACACTGAAGCTTTCTTT
D gene: .; clone size: .; V gene: TRBV6-1; J gene: TRBJ1-3; CDR3 protein: CASSGSGHDSGNTIYF; CDR3 DNA: TGTGCCAGCAGTGGCTCGGGACACGACTCTGGAAACACCATATATTTT
D gene: TRBD2; clone size: .; V gene: TRBV5-5; J gene: TRBJ2-1; CDR3 protein: CASSLAGGGGPYNEQFF; CDR3 DNA: TGTGCCAGCAGCTTGGCGGGCGGGGGAGGGCCCTACAATGAGCAGTTCTTC
D gene: TRBD2; clone size: .; V gene: TRBV12-3/TRBV12-4; J gene: TRBJ2-7; CDR3 protein: CASSLLTSDEQYF; CDR3 DNA: TGTGCCAGCAGTCTCCTAACTAGCGACGAGCAGTACTTC
D gene: TRBD1; clone size: .; V gene: TRBV5-1; J gene: TRBJ1-3; CDR3 protein: CASSLGQGANSGSGNTIYF; CDR3 DNA: TGCGCCAGCAGCTTGGGACAGGGGGCGAATTCGGGCTCTGGAAACACCATATATTTT
D gene: .; clone size: many; V gene: TRBV7-3; J gene: TRBJ1-5; CDR3 protein: CASSSRAGKKGSNQPQHF; CDR3 DNA: TGTGCCAGCAGCTCCCGGGCCGGGAAGAAAGGTAGCAATCAGCCCCAGCATTTT
D gene: TRBD2; clone size: .; V gene: TRBV19; J gene: TRBJ2-4; CDR3 protein: CASSIPGGKNIQYF; CDR3 DNA: TGTGCCAGTAGTATACCGGGGGGCAAAAACATTCAGTACTTC
D gene: .; clone size: .; V gene: TRBV5-1; J gene: TRBJ1-5; CDR3 protein: CASSPNGGGSNQPQHF; CDR3 DNA: TGCGCCAGCAGCCCCAATGGCGGGGGAAGCAATCAGCCCCAGCATTTT
D gene: TRBD1; clone size: once; V gene: TRBV5-4; J gene: TRBJ2-2; CDR3 protein: CASSYQGATGELFF; CDR3 DNA: TGTGCCAGCAGCTATCAGGGGGCGACCGGGGAGCTGTTTTTT